Given below is one TCR beta chain in context. The antigen remains undetermined. Being one base from a much bigger clone, this may be a read error. This entry comes from a study of CD8+CD57+ T cells in acquired aplastic anemia. Study results and limitations: The number of CD8+ CDR3 sequences shared by patients and controls was twenty-nine.

CDR3 and TCR beta VDJ profiling relied on genomic DNA as the template. Each CDR3 protein gets one entry after TCRdb re-called the reads with MiXCR. The sample carries fewer than 200,000 distinct CDR3 sequences, under 75% recorded once. The length of the CDR3 is 15 residues. With V trimmed by 7 bases and J by 4 bases, 11 bases remained unmatched. Germline assignment: CDR1 MNHEY and CDR2 SMNVEV (reference sequence). The sequenced sample consisted of sorted CD4+, CD8+, or CD8+CD57+ T cells (not recorded which) from PBMCs. The chain couples TRBV27 to TRBJ2-7, with 9 bases fitting TRBD2. The source of this sequence is a human donor in good health. The CDR3 coding sequence is TGTGCCAGCATGGCAGGCCTAGCGGGAATGTACGAGCAGTACTTC. This codes for CASMAGLAGMYEQYF.